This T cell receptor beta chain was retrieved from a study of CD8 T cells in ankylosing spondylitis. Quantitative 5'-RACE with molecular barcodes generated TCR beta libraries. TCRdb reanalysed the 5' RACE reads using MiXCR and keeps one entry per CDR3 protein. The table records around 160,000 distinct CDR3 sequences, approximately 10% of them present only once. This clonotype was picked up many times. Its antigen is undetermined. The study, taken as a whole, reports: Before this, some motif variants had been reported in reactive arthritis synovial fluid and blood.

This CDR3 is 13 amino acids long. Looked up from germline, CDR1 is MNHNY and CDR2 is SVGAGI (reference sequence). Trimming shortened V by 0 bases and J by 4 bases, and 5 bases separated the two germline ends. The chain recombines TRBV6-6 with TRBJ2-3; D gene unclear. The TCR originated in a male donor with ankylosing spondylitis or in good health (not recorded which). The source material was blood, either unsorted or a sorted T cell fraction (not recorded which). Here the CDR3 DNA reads TGTGCCAGCAGTTACTCCTCGGCAGATACGCAGTATTTT. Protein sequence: CASSYSSADTQYF.